What follows are 20 T cell receptor beta chains derived from one specimen sequenced in a study of cytomegalovirus exposure and HLA in healthy donors. PCR used 60 Vbeta primers and 13 Jbeta primers. The table came from immunoSEQ multiplex PCR; TCRdb's copy has only in-frame clones and leaves some out. The data contain nearly 110,000 clones, around 76% of them singletons. The sample taken for sequencing was PBMCs. These receptors were collected from a man under 40 in good health and CMV-seropositive.

The chain uses TRBV12-2 and TRBJ2-7; TRBD2, the table's D call, lacks a check against the DNA. TRBV12-2 is a documented pseudogene. The CDR3 extends over 15 amino acids. For the CDR3, the DNA is TGTGCAAGTCGCTTAAGGCTAGCGGGGGCTACGAAGCAGTACTTC. It codes for CASRLRLAGATKQYF.

This chain connects TRBV7-9 to TRBJ2-5; D may be TRBD1 (6 bases). Trimming took 0 bases from V and 7 from J, leaving 18 bases between them. CDR1 is SEHNR, CDR2 FQNEAQ, per germline (reference sequence). The CDR3 spans 16 residues. CDR3 in amino acids: CASSLAGQKISGTQYF. In nucleotides, the CDR3 is TGTGCCAGCAGCTTAGCAGGACAGAAAATAAGTGGGACCCAGTACTTC.

This clone was picked up a small number of times. This chain connects TRBV5-1 to TRBJ2-5; D uncertain. The CDR3 consists of 11 residues. Trimming took off 4 bases at V and 2 bases at J, with 3 bases between the two ends. Germline CDR1 is SGHRS and CDR2 is YFSETQ. The CDR3 DNA follows: TGCGCCAGCAGCCTACAAGAGACCCAGTACTTC. This translates into CASSLQETQYF.

For the CDR3, the DNA is TGTGCCAGCAGCTTTGAGGGCTACACTGAAGCTTTCTTT. It translates to CASSFEGYTEAFF. This rearrangement joins TRBV11-3 to TRBJ1-1, with D unresolved. The CDR3 sequence is 13 residues long. V was pared by 3 bases and J by 3 bases, with 8 bases between. From germline, CDR1 is SGHNT and CDR2 YENEEA.

The rearrangement uses TRBV19 and TRBJ2-1; the match to TRBD1 covers 10 bases. Trimming at V came to 5 bases and at J to 4 bases, leaving 5 bases not matched to a gene. CDR3 size: 15 residues. The germline V gene encodes CDR1 LNHDA and CDR2 SQIVND (reference sequence). The CDR3 region is CASSLGTGVYNEQFF. In DNA, the CDR3 is TGTGCCAGTAGTCTTGGGACAGGGGTTTACAATGAGCAGTTCTTC.

This clone was picked up a small number of times. The germline gene is not matched at one end of the junction; a read error may be the cause. The rearrangement links TRBV6-1 to TRBJ2-7, with a weak D call TRBD1 (7 bases). Germline V CDR1 and CDR2: MNHNS, SASEGT. The CDR3 is 16 amino acids. CDR3 sequence (DNA): TGTGCCAGCAGTGCCACCTACCGAACTTTACGGACAGGAGGGAACTTC. It codes for CASSATYRTLRTGGNF.

The V gene is TRBV14, the J gene TRBJ1-2, with 7 nucleotides matching TRBD1. Germline CDR1 and CDR2: SGHDN and FVKESK. CDR3 length: 15 residues. With 4 bases clipped from V and 8 bases from J, the junction kept 13 bases outside the gene matches. For the CDR3, the DNA is TGTGCCAGCAGCCCAAGGACAGGAGGGGCTGACGGCTACACCTTC. Protein: CASSPRTGGADGYTF.

The CDR3 spells CASSQHRDRGWETQYF. CDR3 bases: TGCGCCAGCAGCCAGCACCGGGACAGGGGTTGGGAGACCCAGTACTTC. This chain joins TRBV4-1 and TRBJ2-5; 10 bases line up with TRBD1. The J segment lost 5 bases and the V segment lost 3 bases, leaving 9 bases of the junction unmatched. Germline loops: CDR1 MGHRA, CDR2 YSYEKL. The CDR3 length is 16 residues.

V and J are TRBV5-1 and TRBJ1-1, with D possibly TRBD1 on 6 matching bases. Trimming left V 4 bases short and J 6 bases short, with 19 bases between. Per germline, CDR1 SGHRS and CDR2 YFSETQ. The CDR3 has 15 residues. The chain's CDR3 is CASSLTETGRAEAFF. The CDR3, as DNA: TGCGCCAGCAGCCTGACGGAGACAGGTAGGGCTGAAGCTTTCTTT.

This chain uses TRBV27 with TRBJ2-4; tentatively, D is TRBD2 (6 bases). CDR1 is MNHEY, CDR2 SMNVEV, per germline (reference sequence). There are 14 residues in the CDR3. V dropped 2 bases and J dropped 12 bases, with 17 bases sitting between them. The CDR3 coding sequence is TGTGCCAGCAGTTTAGGGACTGTCTCGGGGAGTCAGTACTTC. Protein: CASSLGTVSGSQYF.

The J gene is TRBJ1-4, the V gene TRBV9, with 7 bases fitting TRBD1. The CDR3 runs 17 residues. Per the germline V gene, CDR1 is SGDLS and CDR2 is YYNGEE. With 0 bases clipped from V and 3 bases from J, the junction kept 8 bases outside the gene matches. The CDR3 DNA sequence: TGTGCCAGCAGCGTAGCAGGGGGGCGGTTTCCTAATGAAAAACTGTTTTTT. Its translation: CASSVAGGRFPNEKLFF.

V gene TRBV6-4 combines with J gene TRBJ1-1; D is possibly TRBD1 (6 bases). Germline V CDR1 and CDR2: MRHNA, SNTAGT. Trimming cost V 5 bases and J 5 bases, with 15 bases left between them. The CDR3 runs to 14 residues. CDR3 region: CASSRQAQGTEAFF. In DNA, the CDR3 is TGTGCCAGCAGTAGACAGGCCCAAGGGACTGAAGCTTTCTTT.

The gene calls are TRBV27 and TRBJ1-1; 7 bases line up with TRBD1. The CDR3 totals 15 residues. CDR1 is MNHEY and CDR2 is SMNVEV in the germline V gene (reference sequence). Trimming at V came to 2 bases and at J to 4 bases, leaving 7 bases not matched to a gene. The CDR3 here is CASSLSRAGGTEAFF. DNA of the CDR3: TGTGCCAGCAGTTTAAGTAGGGCAGGGGGCACTGAAGCTTTCTTT.

The V call is TRBV7-2, the J call TRBJ2-5, with 7 nucleotides matching TRBD2. Germline V gene sequence: CDR1 SGHTA, CDR2 FQGNSA. The V segment lost 6 bases and the J segment 5 bases; nucleotides outside the gene matches: 9. The CDR3 has 14 amino acids. This chain's CDR3 is CASSRGVRGETQYF. The DNA of the CDR3 is TGTGCCAGCAGTCGGGGGGTTCGGGGGGAGACCCAGTACTTC.

This clone was counted a few times. For the CDR3, the DNA is TGTGCCAGCAGCCAAGATTGGAGTTCACCCCTCCACTTT. Its protein product is CASSQDWSSPLHF. The V gene is TRBV14, the J gene TRBJ1-6, with D hard to call. V lost 0 bases and J 9 bases, leaving 6 bases between the germline ends. Germline V lookup: CDR1 SGHDN, CDR2 FVKESK. The CDR3 covers 13 residues.

The V call is TRBV9, the J call TRBJ2-1; D unresolved. V was pared by 0 bases and J by 3 bases, with 16 bases between. The germline CDR1 and CDR2 sequences are SGDLS and YYNGEE. The CDR3 extends over 17 amino acids. CDR3 sequence (DNA): TGTGCCAGCAGCGTAGAAGGTGTTAGGAGTTTCTACAATGAGCAGTTCTTC. Translated: CASSVEGVRSFYNEQFF.

The J gene is TRBJ2-7, the V gene TRBV5-1; TRBD2 matches at 8 bases. This CDR3 has 18 amino acids. Germline assignment: CDR1 SGHRS and CDR2 YFSETQ. J gave up 2 bases and V 4 bases, and 17 bases lay outside the gene matches. The CDR3 reads CASSPGGAGGAKTYEQYF. CDR3 DNA sequence: TGCGCCAGCAGCCCCGGCGGGGCGGGGGGCGCGAAGACCTACGAGCAGTACTTC. Variable domain in full (rest from reference TRBV5-1 and TRBJ2-7): KAGVTQTPRYLIKTRGQQVTLSCSPISGHRSVSWYQQTPGQGLQFLFEYFSETQRNKGNFPGRFSGRQFSNSRSEMNVSTLELGDSALYLCASSPGGAGGAKTYEQYFGPGTRLTVT.

This chain uses TRBV19 with TRBJ1-1, with 7 bases lining up with TRBD1. The trim removed 4 bases at V and 5 bases at J, leaving 10 bases unmatched. Germline lookup yields CDR1 LNHDA and CDR2 SQIVND (reference sequence). The CDR3 has 15 residues. For the CDR3, the DNA is TGTGCCAGTAGTAGCAAAGGGGGCGCTAGGACTGAAGCTTTCTTT. The encoded protein is CASSSKGGARTEAFF.

The V call is TRBV6-4, the J call TRBJ2-6; D is ambiguous. This CDR3 region has 16 residues. Germline V gene lookup returns CDR1 MRHNA and CDR2 SNTAGT. The V and J ends lost 0 bases and 2 bases respectively, with 8 bases between them. CDR3 DNA sequence: TGTGCCAGCAGTGACTCTGAGGAAACTGGGGCCAACGTCCTGACTTTC. Translation gives CASSDSEETGANVLTF.

The V gene is TRBV11-3, the J gene TRBJ1-1; weak D call: TRBD1 (5 bases). V lost 1 base to trimming and J lost 3 bases, with 15 bases between them. Germline assignment: CDR1 SGHNT and CDR2 YENEEA. The CDR3 spans 16 residues. CDR3 DNA sequence: TGTGCCAGCAGCTTAGGTGGCCATCAGGGCGACACTGAAGCTTTCTTT. Translated: CASSLGGHQGDTEAFF.